These 30 T cell receptor beta chains came from one sample sequenced in a study of blood T cell repertoires in COVID-19. Sequencing was performed with immunoSEQ multiplex PCR; in TCRdb, only in-frame clones are kept and a portion is missing. The sample has around 72,000 clones; roughly 83% are singletons. Sequenced material: peripheral blood. The source is an elderly woman with acute or convalescent COVID-19.

The J gene is TRBJ2-2, the V gene TRBV30; 8 nucleotides match TRBD2. Germline CDR1 GTSNPN, CDR2 SVGIG (reference sequence). J gave up 0 bases and V 3 bases, and 3 bases lay outside the gene matches. The CDR3 runs 15 residues. CDR3 residues: CAWSGGDTNTGELFF. CDR3 coding DNA: TGTGCCTGGAGCGGGGGGGACACGAACACCGGGGAGCTGTTTTTT.

The chain combines TRBV12-3 or TRBV12-4 with TRBJ1-5; D is possibly TRBD1 (5 bases). This CDR3 spans 12 amino acids. Between the trimmed V and J ends, which lost 3 bases and 9 bases, there was a span of 9 bases. The CDR3 spells CASSFSGGPQHF. DNA of the CDR3: TGTGCCAGCAGTTTTTCCGGGGGGCCCCAGCATTTT.

The chain recombines TRBV24-1 with TRBJ2-1; D is uncertain. The germline CDR1 and CDR2 sequences are KGHDR and SFDVKD. This CDR3 has 14 residues. V was pared by 4 bases and J by 5 bases, with 11 bases between. The CDR3 DNA follows: TGTGCCACCAGTGACCCTCTAGAGAACAATGAGCAGTTCTTC. It is translated as CATSDPLENNEQFF.

The chain recombines TRBV5-4 with TRBJ1-1; D perhaps matches TRBD1 (5 bases). CDR1 is SGHNT, CDR2 YYREEE, per germline (reference sequence). The CDR3 spans 15 residues. The V and J ends lost 4 bases and 2 bases respectively, with 15 bases between them. Here the CDR3 reads CASSPSGRGNTEAFF. The CDR3 DNA is TGTGCCAGCAGCCCCTCAGGGAGGGGTAACACTGAAGCTTTCTTT.

The chain is built from TRBV20-1 and TRBJ2-5, with D tentatively TRBD1 (5 bases). V lost 4 bases and J lost 3, with 6 bases in between. CDR1 is DFQATT and CDR2 is SNEGSKA in the germline V gene (reference sequence). This CDR3 comprises 11 residues. The CDR3 is CSATGKETQYF. The CDR3 DNA follows: TGCAGTGCTACAGGGAAAGAGACCCAGTACTTC.

The gene calls are TRBV6-1 and TRBJ2-3; the match to TRBD2 covers 8 bases. Per germline, CDR1 MNHNS and CDR2 SASEGT. After removal of 1 base from V and 2 bases from J, the junction contained 5 bases not matched to a gene. The CDR3 covers 16 residues. The CDR3 region is CASSEVGGGITDTQYF. The CDR3 DNA is TGTGCCAGCAGTGAAGTTGGCGGGGGGATCACAGATACGCAGTATTTT.

The rearrangement uses TRBV3-1 (or the pseudogene TRBV3-2) and TRBJ2-5; D unclear. V lost 6 bases to trimming and J lost 2 bases, with 7 bases between them. CDR1 is LGHDT and CDR2 is YNNKEL in the germline V gene (reference sequence). This CDR3 contains 12 residues. The CDR3 DNA reads TGTGCCAGCAGTCGCCTACAAGAGACCCAGTACTTC. It translates to CASSRLQETQYF.

The V gene is TRBV18, the J gene TRBJ2-2; D gene unclear. From germline, CDR1 is KGHSH and CDR2 LQKENI. The CDR3 extends over 14 amino acids. The V end was cut by 0 bases, the J end by 5 bases, with 7 bases between. The CDR3 region has the DNA TGTGCCAGCTCACCACCCCCCCCAACCGGGGAGCTGTTTTTT. Protein sequence: CASSPPPPTGELFF.

The chain joins TRBV5-1 to TRBJ2-1, with 8 bases fitting TRBD1. Germline V gene lookup returns CDR1 SGHRS and CDR2 YFSETQ. The CDR3 spans 15 residues. V trimming: 2 bases; J trimming: 4 bases; junction bases outside the gene matches: 5. The chain's CDR3 is CASSFTGQDYNEQFF. CDR3 bases: TGCGCCAGCAGCTTTACGGGACAGGATTACAATGAGCAGTTCTTC.

The chain uses TRBV5-1 and TRBJ2-3; 16 nucleotides align to TRBD2. CDR3 length: 17 residues. Germline-derived CDR1 and CDR2 are SGHRS and YFSETQ. Trimming cost V 3 bases and J 2 bases; bases outside gene matches: 3. The chain's CDR3 is CASSSGTSGGVTDTQYF. The CDR3 bases are TGCGCCAGCAGCTCCGGGACTAGCGGGGGGGTCACAGATACGCAGTATTTT.

V gene TRBV9 combines with J gene TRBJ1-2; 7 nucleotides line up with TRBD1. With 4 bases clipped from V and 6 bases from J, the junction kept 21 bases outside the gene matches. The CDR3 contains 18 residues. Germline V lookup: CDR1 SGDLS, CDR2 YYNGEE. The CDR3: CASSIRPGTAQKVDGYTF. In DNA form, the CDR3 reads TGTGCCAGCAGCATACGACCCGGGACAGCCCAGAAGGTAGATGGCTACACCTTC.

The chain carries TRBV29-1 and TRBJ2-1; TRBD2 aligns across 16 bases. CDR1 is SQVTM and CDR2 is ANQGSEA in the germline V gene. This CDR3 region has 14 residues. V lost 6 bases, J lost 9 bases, and 5 bases stayed unmatched. CDR3 sequence (DNA): TGCAGCGTCGGGACTAGCGGGGGGGCGACTGAGCAGTTCTTC. Protein: CSVGTSGGATEQFF.

This clone turned up a few times. The V call is TRBV19, the J call TRBJ1-5; weak D call: TRBD1 (6 bases). The CDR3 is 15 amino acids. Trimming took 5 bases from V and 6 from J, leaving 17 bases between them. Germline CDR1 and CDR2: LNHDA and SQIVND (reference sequence). CDR3 loop: CASSSRTEIGQPQHF. For the CDR3, the DNA is TGTGCCAGTAGTTCTCGGACAGAAATCGGTCAGCCCCAGCATTTT.

The chain carries TRBV9 and TRBJ1-1; D ambiguous. Germline V gene data show CDR1 as SGDLS and CDR2 as YYNGEE. CDR3 length: 13 amino acids. Deletions cut 1 base from V and 0 bases from J, with 4 bases between. In DNA form, the CDR3 reads TGTGCCAGCAGCGTAACGGTGAACACTGAAGCTTTCTTT. Encoded protein: CASSVTVNTEAFF.

The chain carries TRBV12-3 or TRBV12-4 and TRBJ1-5; D is ambiguous. The CDR3 is 13 amino acids. Between the trimmed V and J ends, which lost 3 bases and 7 bases, there was a span of 10 bases. CDR3 protein: CASSFMEDQPQHF. Written as DNA, the CDR3 is TGTGCCAGCAGTTTTATGGAGGACCAGCCCCAGCATTTT.

Worth noting for this clone: Different DNA sequences within this sample yield the same CDR3. CDR3: CASSRRGSGTEAFF. CDR3 bases: TGTGCCAGCAGTAGAAGGGGATCAGGCACTGAAGCTTTCTTT. The chain couples TRBV3-1 (or the pseudogene TRBV3-2) to TRBJ1-1, with D perhaps TRBD1 (5 bases). CDR1 is LGHDT, CDR2 YNNKEL, per germline (reference sequence). This CDR3 contains 14 residues. Trimming cost V 6 bases and J 4 bases, with 15 bases left between them.

This clone was seen only once. This rearrangement joins TRBV19 to TRBJ2-1; the D is unclear. The V gene lost 4 bases and the J gene lost 0 bases, with 10 bases spanning the gap. The CDR3 is 15 amino acids. The germline CDR1 and CDR2 sequences are LNHDA and SQIVND (reference sequence). CDR3 sequence (DNA): TGTGCCAGTAGTAGGGCTATGGGCTCCTACAATGAGCAGTTCTTC. Amino acid sequence: CASSRAMGSYNEQFF.

The V gene is TRBV4-1, the J gene TRBJ1-2; 9 nucleotides align to TRBD1. Trimming at V came to 3 bases and at J to 6 bases, leaving 8 bases not matched to a gene. The CDR3 is 15 amino acids. Germline CDR1 and CDR2: MGHRA and YSYEKL. The CDR3 sequence is CASSQETGGFDGYTF. The CDR3 DNA is TGCGCCAGCAGCCAGGAGACAGGGGGTTTCGATGGCTACACCTTC.

This clone has only one observation. This chain links TRBV10-1 with TRBJ2-5, with D perhaps matching TRBD1 (6 bases). Germline V gene data show CDR1 as WNHNN and CDR2 as SYGVQD (reference sequence). The CDR3 sequence is 15 residues long. V was shortened by 3 bases and J by 5 bases, with 16 bases between the two germline ends. The CDR3 here is CASSDPTGPGETQYF. DNA for the CDR3: TGCGCCAGCAGTGACCCCACAGGGCCCGGGGAGACCCAGTACTTC.

The chain uses TRBV4-2 and TRBJ2-1, with 8 bases aligning to TRBD2. Per germline, CDR1 LGHNA and CDR2 YNFKEQ. The CDR3 contains 18 residues. Unmatched junction bases numbered 8, after V lost 0 bases and J lost 1 base. The CDR3 protein is CASSQDLSGGPSYNEQFF. Written as DNA, the CDR3 is TGTGCCAGCAGCCAAGATCTGAGCGGGGGCCCATCCTACAATGAGCAGTTCTTC.

This clone showed up just once. The chain uses TRBV10-3 and TRBJ1-5, with 8 bases that match TRBD1. The V segment lost 8 bases and the J segment 6 bases; nucleotides outside the gene matches: 6. This CDR3 region has 13 residues. The V gene's germline CDR1 is ENHRY and CDR2 SYGVKD. CDR3 residues: CAIGDTGGQPQHF. DNA of the CDR3: TGTGCCATCGGGGACACAGGGGGTCAGCCCCAGCATTTT.

CDR3 sequence reads: CASSLVGGETQYF. The CDR3 coding sequence is TGTGCCAGCAGCTTAGTGGGGGGAGAGACCCAGTACTTC. The chain recombines TRBV7-2 with TRBJ2-5, with TRBD2 as a possible D gene (6 bases). V lost 1 base, J lost 4 bases, and 7 bases lay in between. The CDR3 has 13 residues. Per germline, CDR1 SGHTA and CDR2 FQGNSA.

This sequence joins TRBV7-9 and TRBJ2-3, with 10 bases identical to TRBD2. CDR1 SEHNR and CDR2 FQNEAQ come from the germline V gene (reference sequence). The CDR3 length is 16 residues. The trim removed 3 bases at V and 3 bases at J, leaving 6 bases unmatched. CDR3 bases: TGTGCCAGCAGCTTTCAAGCGGGAGGGCCGACAGATACGCAGTATTTT. This encodes CASSFQAGGPTDTQYF.

The CDR3 protein is CASSQAAGGPSYEQYF. CDR3 in DNA: TGTGCCAGCAGCCAAGCAGCGGGAGGCCCCTCCTACGAGCAGTACTTC. The chain combines TRBV4-2 with TRBJ2-7, with 9 nucleotides matching TRBD2. The junction had 4 bases not matched to a gene; V was cut back by 1 base and J by 0 bases. Per germline, CDR1 LGHNA and CDR2 YNFKEQ. There are 16 residues in the CDR3.

This clone was detected once. The chain uses TRBV5-6 and TRBJ1-2; 8 bases map to TRBD1. The CDR3 is 16 residues long. Germline assignment: CDR1 SGHDT and CDR2 YYEEEE. V gave up 3 bases and J gave up 2 bases; unmatched junction bases: 9. The chain's CDR3 is CASSSNQGAQNYGYTF. DNA of the CDR3: TGTGCCAGCAGCTCGAACCAGGGGGCGCAGAACTATGGCTACACCTTC.

The chain has TRBV5-1 and TRBJ2-5; 8 bases match TRBD2. Germline V gene data show CDR1 as SGHRS and CDR2 as YFSETQ. The CDR3 length is 14 residues. Trimming at V came to 4 bases and at J to 5 bases, leaving 7 bases not matched to a gene. CDR3 in amino acids: CASSAGGQRETQYF. Here the CDR3 DNA reads TGCGCCAGCAGCGCGGGGGGACAACGGGAGACCCAGTACTTC.

This chain links TRBV19 with TRBJ1-1; a weak D match, TRBD1 (5 bases). V dropped 3 bases and J dropped 6 bases, with 11 bases sitting between them. The CDR3 contains 13 residues. Germline values: CDR1 LNHDA, CDR2 SQIVND (reference sequence). CDR3 sequence reads: CASSIGGGSEAFF. The CDR3 DNA reads as TGTGCCAGTAGTATTGGGGGAGGCTCTGAAGCTTTCTTT.

The V call is TRBV2, the J call TRBJ1-4; tentative D call: TRBD1 (6 bases). Per germline, CDR1 SNHLY and CDR2 FYNNEI. Trimming shortened V by 6 bases and J by 4 bases, and 12 bases separated the two germline ends. This CDR3 contains 14 residues. The DNA for the CDR3 is TGTGCCAGCAGGGATACAGGGATTAATGAAAAACTGTTTTTT. It codes for CASRDTGINEKLFF.

The V call is TRBV15, the J call TRBJ1-5, with a possible D match to TRBD1 (5 bases). The germline gives CDR1 LNHNV, CDR2 YYDKDF (reference sequence). The V end lost 0 bases, the J end lost 9 bases, and 15 bases lay between the germline ends. The CDR3 extends over 15 amino acids. Written as DNA, the CDR3 is TGTGCCACCAGCAGAGATCGGGGGTACCCATTGCCCCAGCATTTT. Its translation: CATSRDRGYPLPQHF.

The rearrangement joins TRBV19 to TRBJ2-2; D gene unclear. This CDR3 spans 13 amino acids. V gave up 3 bases and J gave up 2 bases, with 4 bases separating them. Germline values: CDR1 LNHDA, CDR2 SQIVND (reference sequence). CDR3: CASSMSNTGELFF. The CDR3 nucleotides are TGTGCCAGTAGTATGAGTAACACCGGGGAGCTGTTTTTT.